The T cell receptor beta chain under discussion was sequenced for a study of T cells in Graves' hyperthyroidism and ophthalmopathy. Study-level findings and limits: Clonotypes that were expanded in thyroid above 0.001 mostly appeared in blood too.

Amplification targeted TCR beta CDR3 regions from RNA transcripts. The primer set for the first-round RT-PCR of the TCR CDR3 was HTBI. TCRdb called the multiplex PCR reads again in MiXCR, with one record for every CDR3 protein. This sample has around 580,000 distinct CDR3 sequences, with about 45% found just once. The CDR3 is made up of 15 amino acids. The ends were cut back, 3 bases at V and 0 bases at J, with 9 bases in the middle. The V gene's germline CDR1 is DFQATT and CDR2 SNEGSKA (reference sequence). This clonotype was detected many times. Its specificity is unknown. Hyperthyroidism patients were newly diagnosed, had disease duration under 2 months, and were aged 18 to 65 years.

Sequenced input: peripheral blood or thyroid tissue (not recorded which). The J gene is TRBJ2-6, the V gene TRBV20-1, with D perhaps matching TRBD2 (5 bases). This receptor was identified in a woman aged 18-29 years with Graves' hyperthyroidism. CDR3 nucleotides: TGCAGTGCTAGCGCCACTAGCTCTGGGGCCAACGTCCTGACTTTC. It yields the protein CSASATSSGANVLTF.